The entry that follows covers one TCR beta chain sequence. This clone has only a few counts. Its antigen is unknown. Base quality data are lacking; no much larger clone is found one base away. PBMCs were separated by density centrifugation and stained for CD3, CD4 and CD8, after which CD4+ and CD8+ T cells were sorted on a FACSAria. Scalp biopsies and blood samples were provided by unaffected controls. Receptor libraries were prepared by the immunoSEQ multiplex PCR assay. For TCR sequencing, RNA was extracted from every sample and reverse transcribed into cDNA to serve as template. SuperScript III was used to make first-strand cDNA, primed with a 2:1 mix of oligo-dT and random hexamers. A synthetic immune receptor repertoire was used to gauge amplification bias, and whatever bias remained was removed computationally. Per the authors' processing: After raw reads were preprocessed to remove errors, the CDR3 was defined following IMGT conventions as running from the conserved cysteine to phenylalanine. Clonality was computed as 1 minus the Shannon entropy, with the entropy normalized by log2 of the number of productive unique TCRs. Whether each scalp clone was CD4 or CD8 was inferred by checking scalp TCRbeta sequences against the CD4 and CD8 repertoires from sorted blood. TCRdb's version of the immuneACCESS table is confined to in-frame rearrangements and falls short of the full clone set. An unresolved V gene accounts for under half of the shortfall where checked; the remainder is of unknown origin. V, J and clone size derive from that table, while D and trimming were established from the DNA sequence. The sample records fewer than 110,000 clones, 45% to 60% of which are singletons. The top ten clonotypes cover 8.8% of the sample.

This sample is part of a study of CD8+ T cells in alopecia areata (dated by TCRdb to the late 2010s). General notes on the study: In both human patients and the C3H/HeJ mouse model, the study applied high-throughput TCRbeta sequencing to look at T cell clonal expansion in alopecia areata. On the human side, TCRbeta sequencing was run on scalp tissue and on sorted CD4+ and CD8+ peripheral blood T cells from healthy controls and from alopecia areata patients with either patchy or totalis/universalis disease. Scalp clonality was compared across normal scalp (n=4), patchy alopecia areata scalp (n=8), and alopecia totalis/universalis scalp (n=8). RNA was obtained with the PAXgene miRNA kit for fixed scalp, the miRNeasy kit for PBMCs, and the RNeasy kit for mouse skin. TCRbeta CDR3 regions were amplified by immunoSEQ multiplex PCR using 35 Vbeta forward and 13 Jbeta reverse primers. The paper's findings and limits, for the study overall: Unlike mouse skin, where gammadelta T cells dominate, normal human skin contains resident alphabeta T cells that get sequenced too, which complicates analysis of the scalp TCR repertoire. Shared TCR sequences between patients were less evident than in mice, which may be partly attributable to HLA diversity in the patient population. Compared with normal scalp, lesional scalp, particularly in alopecia totalis/universalis, had higher clonality and more expanded CD8+ clones, which suggests antigenic drive.

The V and J ends are trimmed by 10 bases and 5 bases, leaving 17 bases between them. Based on the germline V gene, the CDR1 and CDR2 sequences are MDHEN and SYDVKM. Including the terminal cysteine and phenylalanine, the CDR3 comprises 13 residues. CDR3 DNA is the only sequence kept; it has 39 bases, read in frame from the first base. This sequence originates from a human donor in good health. The sample comprised CD4+ T cells sorted from blood. The rearranged segments are TRBV28 and TRBJ2-5; TRBD2 is a weak D gene call, 5 bases matching. The base sequence is TGTGCCACCCGGGGATCAATTCCGGAGACCCAGTACTTC. This gives the protein CATRGSIPETQYF.